The clone carrying this T cell receptor beta chain appeared many times. The antigen remains unidentified. Every patient was untreated before thyroid surgery. TCRdb reassembled clones from the PCR reads with MiXCR. The sample records some 5,000 clones, approximately 19% being singletons. The sample comes from a study of metastatic and nonmetastatic thyroid tumors. Whole-study findings and limits: Reports indicated that malignant thyroid tumors showed significantly higher TCR beta diversity than benign nodules did, in blood and tumor.

Deletions cut 2 bases from V and 7 bases from J, with 20 bases between. The CDR3 loop spans 17 amino acids. In germline, CDR1 is SGHTA, CDR2 FQGNSA. The sequence derives from a female donor with papillary thyroid cancer or a benign thyroid nodule (not recorded which). Some clones in this sample may be carry-over from other donors' samples. This chain links TRBV7-2 with TRBJ2-2, with D tentatively TRBD1 or TRBD2 (5 bases each). Input material: adjacent normal tissue. The DNA for the CDR3 is TGTGCCAGCAGCTTATCCCCTATACAGGCGGGTGGCGGGGAGCTGTTTTTT. Translation gives CASSLSPIQAGGGELFF.